The clone carrying this T cell receptor beta chain was counted only a few times. As yet, its antigen is unknown. The data were taken from a study of T cell responses to AZD1222 COVID-19 vaccine. Whole-study findings and limits: Spike-specific TCR breadth and depth rose after two AZD1222 doses. Unmutated regions of variants are reportedly targeted by nearly half of spike-specific TCRs.

The CDR3 has 11 amino acids. Trimming took off 3 bases at V and 10 bases at J, with 12 bases between the two ends. CDR1 GTSNPN and CDR2 SVGIG come from the germline V gene (reference sequence). Produced via immunoSEQ multiplex PCR; TCRdb's table is partial and in-frame only. The sample carries roughly 150,000 clones, approximately 87% recorded once. This chain joins TRBV30 and TRBJ1-2; D remains unclear. This clonotype was obtained from an adult who received the AZD1222 COVID-19 vaccine. The material was peripheral blood, obtained 28 days after the second AZD1222 dose. The CDR3 bases are TGTGCCTGGAGGGGGAGGGATTTCTACACCTTC. Protein product: CAWRGRDFYTF.